Detailed here is one T cell receptor beta chain. No antigen is known for it. In the authors' workflow: Sample-level TCR yields exhibited a median of around 90,000, with a range of about 20,000 to 700,000. TCRdb reprocessed the RACE reads via MiXCR and lists one record per CDR3 protein. Here the V and J calls rest on TCRdb's processing, not on the authors' analysis. The top ten clones hold 2.1% of a sample with around 150,000 distinct CDR3 sequences, 25% to 35% of them seen once. Regarding time point: patch test 3, about 24 weeks after DPC sensitization. Indicated treatment: therapeutic diphenylcyclopropenone sensitization with weekly scalp DPC. Blood collection took place prior to placing each patch test. This CDR3 is 11 amino acids long. V was pared by 5 bases and J by 7 bases, with 8 bases between. From germline, CDR1 is MDHEN and CDR2 SYDVKM. These data belong to a study of human T cells and chemical hapten exposure. Overall study: Small volume differences among pooled libraries mainly caused per-sample TCR yield variation.

Study-level points and caveats: Since the donors had alopecia, their immune response may not be the same as that of healthy people.

This specimen consisted of whole blood, obtained in connection with sensitization to the hapten diphenylcyclopropenone (DPC). This receptor was obtained from a woman aged 18-29 years with alopecia areata. Some clones in this sample may be carry-over from other donors' samples. The rearrangement uses TRBV28 and TRBJ2-5; D gene uncertain. Here the CDR3 reads CASSAQVTQYF. In DNA form, the CDR3 reads TGTGCCAGCAGTGCCCAGGTGACCCAGTACTTC.